The present T cell receptor beta chain was sequenced within a study of T cells in Graves' hyperthyroidism and ophthalmopathy. General observations from the study: From stable hyperthyroidism, ophthalmopathy was separated by a 13 V-J model. In the blood, most expanded thyroid clonotypes above 0.001 appeared as well.

Amplification of TCR beta CDR3 regions was performed using RNA transcripts as template. An initial round of RT-PCR targeting the TCR CDR3 relied on the HTBI primer set. TCRdb called the multiplex PCR reads again in MiXCR, with one record for every CDR3 protein. The data contain about 210,000 distinct CDR3 sequences, roughly 17% of them seen just once; the ten biggest clones take up under 65%. The V end was cut by 3 bases, the J end by 2 bases, with 8 bases between. There are 13 residues in the CDR3. Looked up from germline, CDR1 is SGHRS and CDR2 is YFSETQ. This clonotype was counted at least ten times. Its target is unknown.

The sequencing input was blood. The clonotype was recovered from a man aged 45-65 years with Graves' hyperthyroidism. The chain recombines TRBV5-1 with TRBJ1-1; D is unclear. This CDR3 reads CASSSHTNTEAFF. CDR3 nucleotides: TGCGCCAGCAGCTCCCATACAAACACTGAAGCTTTCTTT.